This T cell receptor (beta chain) was recovered during a study of blood T cells in healthy people across ages. Germline CDR1 SGHTA, CDR2 FQGNSA. This CDR3 is built from 16 residues. V gave up 3 bases and J gave up 7 bases, with 16 bases separating them. Sample-barcoded 5' priming and a J-beta primer mix drove a second PCR of about 6 to 12 cycles. MiXCR, run by TCRdb on the 5' RACE reads, gives a single entry per CDR3 protein. Here the sample spans over 1,300,000 distinct CDR3 sequences, approximately 59% being singletons. Input material: blood. The TCR sequence derives from a man aged 18 to 30 in good health. The chain is built from TRBV7-2 and TRBJ1-6; D remains unclear. As DNA, the CDR3 is TGTGCCAGCAGCTTGAGGGCGCGCCCCCCAAATTCACCCCTCCACTTT. Encoded protein: CASSLRARPPNSPLHF.